This T cell receptor (beta chain) stems from a study of T cells in Graves' hyperthyroidism and ophthalmopathy. This clonotype was seen repeatedly, ten times or more. Amplified TCR beta CDR3 regions came from RNA transcripts. RT-PCR in the first round (using the HTBI primer set) targeted the TCR CDR3. TCRdb independently ran MiXCR on the multiplex PCR reads; one entry per CDR3 protein. The repertoire has about 610,000 distinct CDR3 sequences, about 15% of them found once; the top ten carry 4% to 5.5%. The TCR comes from a woman aged 35 to 49 with Graves' ophthalmopathy. The sample taken for sequencing was blood.

CDR3: CASSLNGRNLPSGANVLTF. CDR3 in DNA: TGTGCCAGCAGCTTAAACGGCAGGAATCTTCCCTCTGGGGCCAACGTCCTGACTTTC. V is TRBV7-3 and J is TRBJ2-6; D is unclear. Trimming pared 1 base from V and 0 bases from J, leaving 16 bases between. Germline lookup yields CDR1 SGHTA and CDR2 FQGTGA. CDR3 length: 19 amino acids.